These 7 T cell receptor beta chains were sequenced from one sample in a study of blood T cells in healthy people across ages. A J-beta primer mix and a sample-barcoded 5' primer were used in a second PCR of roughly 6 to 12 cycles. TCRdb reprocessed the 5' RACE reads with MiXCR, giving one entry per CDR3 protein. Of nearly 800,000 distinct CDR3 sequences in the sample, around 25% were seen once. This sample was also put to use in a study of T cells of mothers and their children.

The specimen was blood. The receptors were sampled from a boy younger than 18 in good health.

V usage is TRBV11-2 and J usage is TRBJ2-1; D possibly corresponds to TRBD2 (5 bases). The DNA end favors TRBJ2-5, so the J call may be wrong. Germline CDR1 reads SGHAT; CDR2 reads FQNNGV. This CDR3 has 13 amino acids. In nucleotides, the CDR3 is TGTGCCAGCAGCCTAGCTCCGCCCGAGACCCAGTACTTC. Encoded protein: CASSLAPPETQYF.

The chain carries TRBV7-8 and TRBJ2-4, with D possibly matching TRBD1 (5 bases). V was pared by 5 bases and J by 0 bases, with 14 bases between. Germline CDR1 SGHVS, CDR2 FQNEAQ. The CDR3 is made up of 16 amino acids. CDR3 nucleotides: TGTGCCAGCAGCACCCGACAGTTACTAGCCAAAAACATTCAGTACTTC. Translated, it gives CASSTRQLLAKNIQYF.

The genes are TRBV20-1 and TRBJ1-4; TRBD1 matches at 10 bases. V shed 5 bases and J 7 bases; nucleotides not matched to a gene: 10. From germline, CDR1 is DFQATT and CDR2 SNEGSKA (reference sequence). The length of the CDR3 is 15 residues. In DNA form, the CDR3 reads TGCAGTGCTGGCGGGACAGGGGTTGTGGGTGAAAAACTGTTTTTT. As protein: CSAGGTGVVGEKLFF.

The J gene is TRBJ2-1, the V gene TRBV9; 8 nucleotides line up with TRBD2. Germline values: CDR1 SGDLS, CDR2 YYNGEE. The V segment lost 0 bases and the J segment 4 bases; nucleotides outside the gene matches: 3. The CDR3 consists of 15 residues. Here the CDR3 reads CASSVVAGGYNEQFF. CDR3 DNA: TGTGCCAGCAGCGTAGTGGCGGGGGGTTACAATGAGCAGTTCTTC.

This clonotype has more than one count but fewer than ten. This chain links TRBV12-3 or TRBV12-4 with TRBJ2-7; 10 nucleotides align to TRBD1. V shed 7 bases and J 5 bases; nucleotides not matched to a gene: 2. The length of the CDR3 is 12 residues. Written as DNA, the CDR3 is TGTGCCAGCATGGGACAGGGGAACGAGCAGTACTTC. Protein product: CASMGQGNEQYF.

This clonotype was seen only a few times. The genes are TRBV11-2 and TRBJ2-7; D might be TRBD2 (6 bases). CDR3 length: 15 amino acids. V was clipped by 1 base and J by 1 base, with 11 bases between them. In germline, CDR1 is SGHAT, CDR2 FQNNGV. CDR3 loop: CASSLAGVLSYEQYF. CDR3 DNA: TGTGCCAGCAGCTTAGCGGGGGTTCTTTCCTACGAGCAGTACTTC.

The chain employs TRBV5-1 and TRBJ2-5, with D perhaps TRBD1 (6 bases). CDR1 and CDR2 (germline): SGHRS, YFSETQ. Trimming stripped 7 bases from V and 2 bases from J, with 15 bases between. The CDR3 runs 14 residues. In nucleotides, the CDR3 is TGCGCCAGCGGGGGCCTAAGAGGGCAAGAGACCCAGTACTTC. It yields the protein CASGGLRGQETQYF.